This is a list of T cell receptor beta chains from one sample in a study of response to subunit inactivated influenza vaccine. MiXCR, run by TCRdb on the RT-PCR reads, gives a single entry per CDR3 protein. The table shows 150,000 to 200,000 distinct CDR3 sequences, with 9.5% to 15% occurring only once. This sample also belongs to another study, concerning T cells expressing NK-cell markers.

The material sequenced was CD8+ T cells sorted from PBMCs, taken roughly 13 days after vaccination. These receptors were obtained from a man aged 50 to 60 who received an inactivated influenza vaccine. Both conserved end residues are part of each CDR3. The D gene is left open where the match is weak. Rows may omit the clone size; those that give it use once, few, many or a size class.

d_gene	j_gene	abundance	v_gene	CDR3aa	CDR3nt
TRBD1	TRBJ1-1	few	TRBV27	CASQGGLNTEAFF	TGTGCCAGCCAGGGGGGGTTGAACACTGAAGCTTTCTTT
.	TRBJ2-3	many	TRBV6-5	CASSYGDTQYF	TGTGCCAGCAGTTACGGGGATACGCAGTATTTT
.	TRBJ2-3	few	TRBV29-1	CSVLGGGAQTDTQYF	TGCAGCGTTCTCGGTGGGGGAGCACAGACAGATACGCAGTATTTT
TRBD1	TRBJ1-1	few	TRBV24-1	CATSSGTGLNTEAFF	TGTGCCACCAGTTCCGGGACAGGTCTGAACACTGAAGCTTTCTTT
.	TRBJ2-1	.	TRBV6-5	CASSYEGDAYNEQFF	TGTGCCAGCAGTTACGAGGGGGACGCCTACAATGAGCAGTTCTTC
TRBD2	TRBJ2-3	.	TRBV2	CARSSHSGGPYTDTQYF	TGTGCCCGCAGTTCCCATAGCGGGGGACCCTACACAGATACGCAGTATTTT
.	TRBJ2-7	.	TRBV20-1	CSASMRRSPPYEQYF	TGCAGTGCTAGTATGCGTCGGTCCCCTCCCTACGAGCAGTACTTC
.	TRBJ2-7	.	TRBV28	CAISQAPYF	TGTGCCATCAGTCAGGCCCCCTACTTC
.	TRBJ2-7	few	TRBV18	CASSPPPGSPPYEQYF	TGTGCCAGCTCACCACCCCCCGGATCCCCTCCCTACGAGCAGTACTTC
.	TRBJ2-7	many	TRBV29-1	CSVFGIRSYEQYF	TGCAGCGTTTTCGGAATACGGTCGTACGAGCAGTACTTC
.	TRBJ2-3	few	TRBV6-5	CASSYSSSGTDTQYF	TGTGCCAGCAGTTACTCGAGCAGCGGCACAGATACGCAGTATTTT
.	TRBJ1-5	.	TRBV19	CASSIQGLGLSPQHF	TGTGCCAGTAGTATACAGGGACTCGGTCTGTCGCCCCAGCATTTT
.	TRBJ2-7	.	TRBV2	CASTAQRYEQYF	TGTGCCAGCACCGCCCAGCGCTACGAGCAGTACTTC